The 20 T cell receptor beta chains given below trace back to one sample, sequenced in a study of vaccination effects on CD4 cells after COVID-19. Their recognized antigens are unknown. Before sequencing took place, the ViraFEST assay used viral peptide pools to expand antigen-specific CD4+ T cells. Around day 10 of culture, CD4+ T cells were separated out. Each participant received a vaccine that was either BNT162b2 or mRNA-1273, given as two doses. The method was immunoSEQ multiplex PCR; TCRdb's version includes in-frame clones alone and lacks a portion of them. The sample contains some 25,000 clones, around four fifths of which appear only once. The sequencing used CD4+ T cells from PBMCs cultured with SARS-CoV-2 spike peptides, collected after COVID-19 vaccination. These receptors came from a human donor who received a COVID-19 vaccine.

The V call is TRBV25-1, the J call TRBJ1-4, with TRBD1 as a possible D gene (5 bases). CDR1 is MGHDK and CDR2 is SYGVNS in the germline V gene. V dropped 6 bases and J dropped 5 bases, with 13 bases sitting between them. The CDR3 is made up of 14 amino acids. This chain's CDR3 is CASSDLGGNEKLFF. The DNA for the CDR3 is TGTGCCAGCAGCGATTTGGGGGGGAATGAAAAACTGTTTTTT.

The chain carries TRBV4-1 and TRBJ1-1; D gene unclear. V was clipped by 6 bases and J by 1 base, with 15 bases between them. The CDR3 has 15 residues. The germline V gene has CDR1 MGHRA and CDR2 YSYEKL. This chain's CDR3 is CASRRGTRENTEAFF. As DNA, the CDR3 is TGCGCCAGCAGACGCGGCACCCGGGAGAACACTGAAGCTTTCTTT.

The chain links TRBV29-1 to TRBJ1-5; TRBD1 is a possible D gene (6 bases). This CDR3 region has 13 residues. Germline V gene lookup returns CDR1 SQVTM and CDR2 ANQGSEA. Trimming took 6 bases from V and 3 from J, leaving 12 bases between them. The CDR3 protein is CSVVGDNNQPQHF. DNA of the CDR3: TGCAGCGTGGTGGGGGACAACAATCAGCCCCAGCATTTT.

This chain joins TRBV19 and TRBJ1-4, with TRBD1 matching 8 bases. This CDR3 is built from 17 residues. V was clipped by 2 bases and J by 1 base; unmatched bases: 6. In germline, CDR1 is LNHDA, CDR2 SQIVND (reference sequence). DNA for the CDR3: TGTGCCAGTAGTATACGGACAGGGACTGGAACTAATGAAAAACTGTTTTTT. It yields the protein CASSIRTGTGTNEKLFF.

This clone was recorded only once. The chain combines TRBV7-9 with TRBJ2-7; maybe TRBD2 (5 bases). V was cut by 1 base and J by 3 bases, with 7 bases left in between. The CDR3 contains 13 residues. Per the germline V gene, CDR1 is SEHNR and CDR2 is FQNEAQ (reference sequence). The CDR3 spells CASSLGTFYEQYF. The CDR3 bases are TGTGCCAGCAGCTTAGGGACTTTCTACGAGCAGTACTTC.

V usage is TRBV19 and J usage is TRBJ1-1; 8 nucleotides line up with TRBD1. Germline-derived CDR1 and CDR2 are LNHDA and SQIVND (reference sequence). V dropped 3 bases and J dropped 6; count of bases not matched to a gene: 9. The CDR3 runs to 15 residues. CDR3 DNA sequence: TGTGCCAGTAGTATGTCGGGACAGGCCACTTCTGAAGCTTTCTTT. It encodes CASSMSGQATSEAFF.

The V gene is TRBV19, the J gene TRBJ2-1; tentatively, D is TRBD1 or TRBD2 (6 bases each). Trimming left V 6 bases short and J 6 bases short, with 21 bases between. The CDR3 length is 16 residues. The germline CDR1 and CDR2 sequences are LNHDA and SQIVND (reference sequence). CDR3 DNA sequence: TGTGCCAGTAGCCGGAGATGGGGGGTAGGGGGCAATGAGCAGTTCTTC. Its protein is CASSRRWGVGGNEQFF. Using reference TRBV19 and TRBJ2-1 for the parts outside the CDR3, the full variable domain is DGGITQSPKYLFRKEGQNVTLSCEQNLNHDAMYWYRQDPGQGLRLIYYSQIVNDFQKGDIAEGYSVSREKKESFPLTVTSAQKNPTAFYLCASSRRWGVGGNEQFFGPGTRLTVL.

The J gene is TRBJ2-7, the V gene TRBV5-1, with unresolved D. The CDR3 consists of 14 residues. The germline V and J ends were trimmed by 0 bases and 3 bases, with 10 bases remaining between them. Germline CDR1 and CDR2: SGHRS and YFSETQ. CDR3 sequence (DNA): TGCGCCAGCAGCTTGGGATCGGGTCTCTACGAGCAGTACTTC. Its protein product is CASSLGSGLYEQYF.

The CDR3 sequence: CASSPHAATSSYEQYF. DNA for the CDR3: TGTGCCAGCAGCCCTCACGCGGCTACCTCCTCCTACGAGCAGTACTTC. This chain connects TRBV7-8 to TRBJ2-7, with unresolved D. The V and J ends lost 5 bases and 0 bases respectively, with 17 bases between them. The CDR3 loop spans 16 amino acids. Germline loops: CDR1 SGHVS, CDR2 FQNEAQ.

The chain carries TRBV4-1 and TRBJ1-2; TRBD1 agrees at 8 bases. The CDR3 runs 17 residues. Trimming cost V 1 base and J 2 bases; bases outside gene matches: 9. Germline V gives CDR1 MGHRA, CDR2 YSYEKL. The CDR3, as DNA: TGCGCCAGCAGCCAAGCCGTAAAACACAGGGGGAACTATGGCTACACCTTC. Its protein is CASSQAVKHRGNYGYTF.

The V gene is TRBV4-1, the J gene TRBJ1-1; TRBD1 agrees at 7 bases. V was pared by 0 bases and J by 2 bases, with 9 bases of the junction left unmatched. CDR1 and CDR2 (germline): MGHRA, YSYEKL. This CDR3 spans 17 amino acids. CDR3 sequence: CASSQDPTGTANTEAFF. The DNA for the CDR3 is TGCGCCAGCAGCCAAGATCCAACCGGGACAGCAAACACTGAAGCTTTCTTT.

The V call is TRBV2, the J call TRBJ2-7, with 8 nucleotides matching TRBD1. With 8 bases clipped from V and 4 bases from J, the junction kept 4 bases outside the gene matches. CDR3 length: 12 amino acids. Per germline, CDR1 SNHLY and CDR2 FYNNEI. The CDR3 DNA is TGTGCCAGCCGGACAGGGAGGTACGAGCAGTACTTC. As protein: CASRTGRYEQYF. Using reference TRBV2 and TRBJ2-7 for the parts outside the CDR3, the full variable domain is EPEVTQTPSHQVTQMGQEVILRCVPISNHLYFYWYRQILGQKVEFLVSFYNNEISEKSEIFDDQFSVERPDGSNFTLKIRSTKLEDSAMYFCASRTGRYEQYFGPGTRLTVT.

This sequence joins TRBV6-5 and TRBJ2-3; D remains ambiguous. This CDR3 comprises 14 residues. Germline CDR1 and CDR2: MNHEY and SVGAGI. Deletions cut 2 bases from V and 3 bases from J, with 9 bases between. The CDR3 DNA sequence: TGTGCCAGCAGTTACGCTGCGTGGACAGATACGCAGTATTTT. Amino acids: CASSYAAWTDTQYF.

This chain uses TRBV6-7 with TRBJ1-1; D unclear. TRBV6-7 falls under the ORF class, with uncertain function. This CDR3 spans 18 amino acids. The V gene lost 0 bases and the J gene lost 0 bases, with 17 bases spanning the gap. The CDR3 sequence: CASSYSIGTLGLNTEAFF. DNA of the CDR3: TGTGCCAGCAGTTACTCGATCGGCACTCTAGGGTTGAACACTGAAGCTTTCTTT.

V is TRBV7-9 and J is TRBJ2-3; TRBD2 agrees at 8 bases. Germline-derived CDR1 and CDR2 are SEHNR and FQNEAQ (reference sequence). Unmatched junction bases numbered 5, after V lost 1 base and J lost 2 bases. The length of the CDR3 is 16 residues. CDR3 bases: TGTGCCAGCAGCTTAGATTCGGGGGGGGACACAGATACGCAGTATTTT. Its protein product is CASSLDSGGDTDTQYF.

The chain joins TRBV3-1 (or the pseudogene TRBV3-2) to TRBJ1-1; D may be TRBD1 (6 bases). The CDR3 runs 16 residues. Germline loops: CDR1 LGHDT, CDR2 YNNKEL (reference sequence). The V end was cut by 0 bases, the J end by 2 bases, with 13 bases between. The CDR3 DNA sequence: TGTGCCAGCAGCCAAGAGGGGGCAGAACCCAACACTGAAGCTTTCTTT. Encoded protein: CASSQEGAEPNTEAFF.

V gene TRBV18 combines with J gene TRBJ1-1; 8 bases align to TRBD1. The CDR3 runs to 16 residues. The junction had 9 bases not matched to a gene; V was cut back by 5 bases and J by 1 base. Per germline, CDR1 KGHSH and CDR2 LQKENI. The CDR3 nucleotides are TGTGCCAGCTCAAAAATGACAGGGGCTCCGAACACTGAAGCTTTCTTT. Encoded protein: CASSKMTGAPNTEAFF.

This clone has just a few counts. This chain uses TRBV2 with TRBJ1-1, with D possibly matching TRBD1 (5 bases). CDR3 length equals 11 residues. Germline loops: CDR1 SNHLY, CDR2 FYNNEI. Trimming took 10 bases from V and 5 from J, leaving 11 bases between them. The CDR3 protein is CATGLGTEAFF. The CDR3 DNA sequence: TGTGCCACGGGGCTGGGAACTGAAGCTTTCTTT.

The J gene is TRBJ1-1, the V gene TRBV6-1; maybe TRBD1 (5 bases). Deletions cut 3 bases from V and 1 base from J, with 12 bases between. The V gene's germline CDR1 is MNHNS and CDR2 SASEGT. CDR3 length: 15 amino acids. CDR3 amino acids: CASSDLTGGNTEAFF. Written as DNA, the CDR3 is TGTGCCAGCAGTGACCTAACAGGTGGGAACACTGAAGCTTTCTTT.

The V gene is TRBV18, the J gene TRBJ1-5; D unclear. Germline lookup yields CDR1 KGHSH and CDR2 LQKENI. V was cut by 1 base and J by 3 bases, with 7 bases left in between. This CDR3 region has 14 residues. CDR3 in amino acids: CASSPRRNNQPQHF. Here the CDR3 DNA reads TGTGCCAGCTCACCACGCAGAAACAATCAGCCCCAGCATTTT. Variable domain in full (rest from reference TRBV18 and TRBJ1-5): NAGVMQNPRHLVRRRGQEARLRCSPMKGHSHVYWYRQLPEEGLKFMVYLQKENIIDESGMPKERFSAEFPKEGPSILRIQQVVRGDSAAYFCASSPRRNNQPQHFGDGTRLSIL.